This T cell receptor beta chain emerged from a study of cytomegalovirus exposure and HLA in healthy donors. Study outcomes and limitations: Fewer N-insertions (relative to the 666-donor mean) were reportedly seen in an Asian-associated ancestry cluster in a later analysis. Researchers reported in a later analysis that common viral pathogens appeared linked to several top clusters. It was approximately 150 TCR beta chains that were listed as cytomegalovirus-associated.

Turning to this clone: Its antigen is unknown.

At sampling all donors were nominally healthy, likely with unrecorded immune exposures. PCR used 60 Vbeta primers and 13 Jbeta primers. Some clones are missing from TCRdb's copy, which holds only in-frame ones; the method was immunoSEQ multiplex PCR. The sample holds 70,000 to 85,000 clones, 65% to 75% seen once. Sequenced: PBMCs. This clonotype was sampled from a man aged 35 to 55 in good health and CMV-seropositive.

DNA for the CDR3: TGTGCCCACAGGGGGATGGCCTATGGCTACACCTTC. It yields the protein CAHRGMAYGYTF. This sequence joins TRBV30 and TRBJ1-2, with TRBD1 identical over 8 bases. V dropped 8 bases and J dropped 4; count of bases not matched to a gene: 6. The CDR3 covers 12 residues. The germline gives CDR1 GTSNPN, CDR2 SVGIG (reference sequence).